The next 2 T cell receptor beta chains were all read from a single sample in a study of blood T cell repertoires in COVID-19. The assay was immunoSEQ multiplex PCR, and TCRdb's table has in-frame clones only and misses some. The table includes some 500,000 clones, approximately 90% detected once. Input material: PBMCs or T cells enriched from blood (not recorded which). The receptors shown here come from a middle-aged woman who had recovered from COVID-19.

The chain joins TRBV9 to TRBJ1-2; D gene ambiguous. The CDR3 extends over 15 amino acids. CDR1 SGDLS and CDR2 YYNGEE come from the germline V gene. Trimming left V 0 bases short and J 8 bases short, with 17 bases between. CDR3 amino acids: CASSVAEGDSRGYTF. DNA of the CDR3: TGTGCCAGCAGCGTAGCGGAGGGAGATTCGCGAGGCTACACCTTC.

This sequence joins TRBV19 and TRBJ1-5; 12 positions agree with TRBD1. The CDR3 has 16 residues. V trimming: 0 bases; J trimming: 6 bases; junction bases outside the gene matches: 3. CDR1 and CDR2 from the germline V gene are LNHDA and SQIVND (reference sequence). The CDR3 DNA reads TGTGCCAGTAGTATAGAGGGACAGGGGGCGCGTCAGCCCCAGCATTTT. Protein sequence: CASSIEGQGARQPQHF.